Following are 22 T cell receptor beta chains from one sample sequenced in a study of regulatory T cells. Study observations and caveats: Hydrophobic residues at CDR3 positions 6 and 7 were enriched in conventional CD4+ T cells of CD3G-deficient patients.

The antigens for these receptors are not known. The PCR used 52 TRBV and 13 TRBJ primers. The table came from immunoSEQ multiplex PCR; TCRdb's copy has only in-frame clones and leaves some out. The repertoire holds under 30,000 clones, with about 88% as singletons. The source material was conventional CD4+ T cells sorted from blood. These receptors all stem from a child younger than 18 with CD3G deficiency.

The V and J genes are TRBV6-1 and TRBJ2-5; a possible D gene is TRBD2 (5 bases). The J call may not be correct, given that the DNA end is closer to TRBJ2-7. The CDR3 has 14 residues. Per germline, CDR1 MNHNS and CDR2 SASEGT. CDR3 sequence reads: CASSGGPFSYEQYF. As DNA, the CDR3 is TGTGCCAGCAGTGGAGGGCCGTTCTCCTACGAGCAGTACTTC.

The chain recombines TRBV5-1 with TRBJ2-3, with D unresolved. Trimming stripped 4 bases from V and 4 bases from J, with 10 bases between. This CDR3 is built from 13 residues. CDR1 is SGHRS, CDR2 YFSETQ, per germline. The CDR3 region is CASSRTGADTQYF. The CDR3 bases are TGCGCCAGCAGCCGCACTGGCGCAGATACGCAGTATTTT.

This clone was observed a few times. The rearrangement joins TRBV28 to TRBJ2-7; D is unclear. The germline V and J ends were trimmed by 5 bases and 5 bases, with 13 bases remaining between them. The germline V gene encodes CDR1 MDHEN and CDR2 SYDVKM. The CDR3 consists of 13 residues. CDR3 region: CASSPAGRNEQYF. CDR3 in DNA: TGTGCCAGCAGTCCCGCAGGTAGGAACGAGCAGTACTTC.

This rearrangement joins TRBV28 to TRBJ2-1; 9 nucleotides align to TRBD1. Germline V CDR1 and CDR2: MDHEN, SYDVKM. V lost 1 base, J lost 4 bases, and 2 bases stayed unmatched. This CDR3 has 15 amino acids. In DNA form, the CDR3 reads TGTGCCAGCAGTTTATCCGGACAGGGGTACAATGAGCAGTTCTTC. It translates to CASSLSGQGYNEQFF.

The chain carries TRBV11-3 and TRBJ2-3; no clear D gene. This CDR3 region has 13 residues. V shed 0 bases and J shed 4 bases, with 5 bases lying between them. The germline V gene has CDR1 SGHNT and CDR2 YENEEA. The CDR3 nucleotides are TGTGCCAGCAGCTTAGATTGGGCAGATACGCAGTATTTT. Protein sequence: CASSLDWADTQYF.

This chain uses TRBV27 with TRBJ2-1, with 7 positions matching TRBD1. The CDR3 loop spans 14 amino acids. The trim removed 6 bases at V and 4 bases at J, leaving 6 bases unmatched. The germline gives CDR1 MNHEY, CDR2 SMNVEV (reference sequence). The CDR3 sequence: CASSRRTGYNEQFF. For the CDR3, the DNA is TGTGCCAGCAGCCGGAGGACAGGTTACAATGAGCAGTTCTTC.

The chain couples TRBV7-9 to TRBJ2-3; D call uncertain. CDR3 length: 13 amino acids. The V end lost 1 base, the J end lost 7 bases, and 9 bases lay between the germline ends. Germline CDR1 reads SEHNR; CDR2 reads FQNEAQ (reference sequence). The CDR3 DNA reads as TGTGCCAGCAGCTTAGAGTCTGGTAATACGCAGTATTTT. Its translation is CASSLESGNTQYF.

The V gene is TRBV7-9, the J gene TRBJ1-1; D gene ambiguous. V was shortened by 1 base and J by 3 bases, with 6 bases between the two germline ends. The CDR3 covers 13 residues. Germline CDR1 reads SEHNR; CDR2 reads FQNEAQ (reference sequence). The CDR3 reads CASSLDTHTEAFF. In DNA form, the CDR3 reads TGTGCCAGCAGCTTAGACACTCACACTGAAGCTTTCTTT.

This chain joins TRBV28 and TRBJ2-5, with TRBD1 matching 9 bases. In germline, CDR1 is MDHEN, CDR2 SYDVKM. V was pared by 4 bases and J by 4 bases, with 13 bases of the junction left unmatched. The CDR3 runs 17 residues. CDR3 DNA sequence: TGTGCCAGCAGTTCCTCACTGCGGGACAGGGAGATAGAGACCCAGTACTTC. Protein: CASSSSLRDREIETQYF. Using reference TRBV28 and TRBJ2-5 for the parts outside the CDR3, the full variable domain is DVKVTQSSRYLVKRTGEKVFLECVQDMDHENMFWYRQDPGLGLRLIYFSYDVKMKEKGDIPEGYSVSREKKERFSLILESASTNQTSMYLCASSSSLRDREIETQYFGPGTRLLVL.

This rearrangement joins TRBV28 to TRBJ2-7; 11 positions match TRBD2. Germline CDR1 MDHEN, CDR2 SYDVKM. This CDR3 region has 16 residues. J lost 2 bases, V lost 4 bases, and 7 bases had no gene match. In nucleotides, the CDR3 is TGTGCCAGCAGTTCAGGACTAGCGGGTTGGACCTACGAGCAGTACTTC. Protein product: CASSSGLAGWTYEQYF.

The gene calls are TRBV10-3 and TRBJ2-7; the D call may be TRBD1 or TRBD2 (5 bases each). V was clipped by 4 bases and J by 6 bases, with 10 bases between them. The germline gives CDR1 ENHRY, CDR2 SYGVKD. The CDR3 totals 12 residues. In nucleotides, the CDR3 is TGTGCCATCAGTGGGGACGGCCGCGAGCAGTACTTC. It codes for CAISGDGREQYF.

The V call is TRBV10-2, the J call TRBJ2-3; D unresolved. Germline lookup yields CDR1 WSHSY and CDR2 SAAADI. V dropped 3 bases and J dropped 0 bases, with 7 bases sitting between them. The CDR3 is 14 amino acids. The CDR3 coding sequence is TGCGCCAGCAGTGATCGGCGGAGCACAGATACGCAGTATTTT. Protein: CASSDRRSTDTQYF.

The rearrangement links TRBV5-1 to TRBJ2-2, with D tentatively TRBD2 (6 bases). Germline CDR1 SGHRS, CDR2 YFSETQ. V was clipped by 4 bases and J by 4 bases, with 20 bases between them. This CDR3 has 17 residues. CDR3 region: CASSQPAGTKGTGELFF. DNA for the CDR3: TGCGCCAGCAGCCAGCCTGCGGGGACGAAAGGCACCGGGGAGCTGTTTTTT.

The CDR3 here is CASSPGQLLNEKLFF. CDR3 sequence (DNA): TGTGCCAGCAGCCCGGGACAGCTCCTTAATGAAAAACTGTTTTTT. This rearrangement joins TRBV7-9 to TRBJ1-4; 7 bases agree with TRBD1. The CDR3 consists of 15 residues. V was clipped by 5 bases and J by 4 bases; unmatched bases: 7. Germline assignment: CDR1 SEHNR and CDR2 FQNEAQ (reference sequence). The full variable domain, in which reference TRBV7-9 and TRBJ1-4 provide the parts outside the CDR3, is DTGVSQNPRHKITKRGQNVTFRCDPISEHNRLYWYRQTLGQGPEFLTYFQNEAQLEKSRLLSDRFSAERPKGSFSTLEIQRTEQGDSAMYLCASSPGQLLNEKLFFGSGTQLSVL.

The J gene is TRBJ2-3, the V gene TRBV28; D may correspond to TRBD1 or TRBD2 (6 bases each). Looked up from germline, CDR1 is MDHEN and CDR2 is SYDVKM. This CDR3 is 13 amino acids long. Trimming took off 6 bases at V and 3 bases at J, with 10 bases between the two ends. The CDR3, as DNA: TGTGCCAGCAGCGAGGGGGGTACAGATACGCAGTATTTT. This codes for CASSEGGTDTQYF.

This clone has a handful of counts. V is TRBV28 and J is TRBJ1-1; 7 nucleotides match TRBD1. CDR1 is MDHEN and CDR2 is SYDVKM in the germline V gene. The CDR3 sequence is 15 residues long. After removal of 2 bases from V and 4 bases from J, the junction contained 7 bases not matched to a gene. The CDR3 region has the DNA TGTGCCAGCAGTTTAAGGGGGCAGGGAGGCACTGAAGCTTTCTTT. The encoded protein is CASSLRGQGGTEAFF.

The sample holds a few counts of this clone. The chain couples TRBV28 to TRBJ2-1; D could derive from TRBD1 or TRBD2 (5 bases each). Germline lookup yields CDR1 MDHEN and CDR2 SYDVKM. V gave up 6 bases and J gave up 6 bases, with 27 bases separating them. The CDR3 covers 18 residues. Here the CDR3 reads CASSNHPGQTPTRNEQFF. In DNA, the CDR3 is TGTGCCAGCAGCAATCACCCGGGGCAAACCCCTACGCGCAATGAGCAGTTCTTC.

The V call is TRBV6-1, the J call TRBJ2-7; maybe TRBD1 (6 bases). The CDR3 is 14 amino acids. V shed 10 bases and J shed 3 bases, with 19 bases lying between them. In germline, CDR1 is MNHNS, CDR2 SASEGT. This CDR3 reads CATTHSGTYYEQYF. The CDR3 DNA is TGTGCCACCACACATTCCGGGACATACTACGAGCAGTACTTC.

The rearrangement links TRBV10-3 to TRBJ1-1; perhaps TRBD1 as D (5 bases). This CDR3 has 14 amino acids. The V and J ends lost 11 bases and 1 base respectively, with 17 bases between them. Germline V lookup: CDR1 ENHRY, CDR2 SYGVKD. The CDR3 loop reads CASKPTDGNTEAFF. The CDR3 region has the DNA TGTGCCTCTAAGCCGACAGACGGGAACACTGAAGCTTTCTTT.

The J gene is TRBJ2-1, the V gene TRBV10-2; 8 nucleotides line up with TRBD2. This CDR3 contains 16 residues. The germline gives CDR1 WSHSY, CDR2 SAAADI. With 5 bases clipped from V and 9 bases from J, the junction kept 15 bases outside the gene matches. CDR3 sequence: CASSRRGGRDGSEQFF. The CDR3 DNA is TGCGCCAGCAGTCGACGGGGGGGACGGGATGGCAGTGAGCAGTTCTTC.

The V gene is TRBV7-8, the J gene TRBJ2-7, with D perhaps matching TRBD1 or TRBD2 (5 bases each). The CDR3 consists of 16 residues. Trimming took off 0 bases at V and 0 bases at J, with 12 bases between the two ends. CDR1 is SGHVS and CDR2 is FQNEAQ in the germline V gene. The CDR3 reads CASSLASGRSSYEQYF. The DNA for the CDR3 is TGTGCCAGCAGCTTAGCCTCGGGACGGAGCTCCTACGAGCAGTACTTC.

The rearrangement uses TRBV28 and TRBJ2-3; the match to TRBD2 covers 8 bases. Germline CDR1 and CDR2: MDHEN and SYDVKM. The trim removed 6 bases at V and 7 bases at J, leaving 15 bases unmatched. This CDR3 is 16 amino acids long. The CDR3 region is CASSPSGAGGSNTQYF. CDR3 sequence (DNA): TGTGCCAGCAGCCCTTCGGGGGCGGGAGGATCTAATACGCAGTATTTT.